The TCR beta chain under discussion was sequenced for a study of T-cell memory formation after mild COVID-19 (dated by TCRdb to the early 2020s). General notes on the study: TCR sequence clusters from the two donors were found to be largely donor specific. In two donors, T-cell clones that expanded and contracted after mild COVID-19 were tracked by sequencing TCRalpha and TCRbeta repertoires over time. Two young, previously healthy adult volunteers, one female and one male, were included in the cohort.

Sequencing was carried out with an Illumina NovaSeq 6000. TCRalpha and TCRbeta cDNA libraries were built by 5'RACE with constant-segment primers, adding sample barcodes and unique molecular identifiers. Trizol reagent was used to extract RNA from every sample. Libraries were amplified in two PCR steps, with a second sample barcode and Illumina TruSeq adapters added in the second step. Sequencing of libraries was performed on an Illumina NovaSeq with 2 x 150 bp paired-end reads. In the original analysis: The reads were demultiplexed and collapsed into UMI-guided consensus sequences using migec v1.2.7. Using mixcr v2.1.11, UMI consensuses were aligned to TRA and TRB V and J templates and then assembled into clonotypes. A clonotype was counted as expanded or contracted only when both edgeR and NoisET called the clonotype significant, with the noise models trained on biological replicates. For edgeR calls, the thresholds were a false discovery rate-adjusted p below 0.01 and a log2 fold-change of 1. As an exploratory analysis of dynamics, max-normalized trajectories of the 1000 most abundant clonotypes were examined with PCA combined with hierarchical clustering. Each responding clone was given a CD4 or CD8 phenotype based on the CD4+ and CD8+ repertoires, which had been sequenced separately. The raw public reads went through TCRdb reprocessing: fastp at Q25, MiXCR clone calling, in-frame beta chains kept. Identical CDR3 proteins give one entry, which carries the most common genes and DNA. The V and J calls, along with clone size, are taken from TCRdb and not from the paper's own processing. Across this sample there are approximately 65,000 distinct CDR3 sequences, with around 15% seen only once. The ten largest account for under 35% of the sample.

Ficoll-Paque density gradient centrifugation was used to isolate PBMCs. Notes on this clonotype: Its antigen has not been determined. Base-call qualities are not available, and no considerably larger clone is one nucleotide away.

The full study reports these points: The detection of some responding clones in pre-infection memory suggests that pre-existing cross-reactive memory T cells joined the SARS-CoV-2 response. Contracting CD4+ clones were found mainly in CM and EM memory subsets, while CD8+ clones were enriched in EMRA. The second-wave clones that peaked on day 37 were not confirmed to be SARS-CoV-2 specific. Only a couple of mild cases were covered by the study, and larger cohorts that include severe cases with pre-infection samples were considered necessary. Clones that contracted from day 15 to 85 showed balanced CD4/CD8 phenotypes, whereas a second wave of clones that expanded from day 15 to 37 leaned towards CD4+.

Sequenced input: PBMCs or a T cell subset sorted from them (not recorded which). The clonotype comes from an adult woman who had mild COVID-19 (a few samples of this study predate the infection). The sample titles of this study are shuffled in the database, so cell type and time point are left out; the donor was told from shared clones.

The sequenced DNA: TGTGCCAGCAGTTACTCGAGCTGGAGCACTGAAGCTTTCTTT. Its protein is CASSYSSWSTEAFF. The chain is made from TRBV6-5 and TRBJ1-1; no D gene can be assigned with confidence. The CDR3 measures 14 amino acids from cysteine to phenylalanine. The CDR3 DNA has 42 bases and is translated from base 1. Relative to germline, V is 0 bases shorter and J is 4 bases shorter, with 9 bases between their ends. Based on the germline V gene, the CDR1 and CDR2 sequences are MNHEY and SVGAGI.